The 2 T cell receptor beta chains listed next were all sequenced from one sample in a study of T cell repertoires in cytomegalovirus infection. TCRdb re-called the reads through MiXCR, storing one row per CDR3 protein. The table includes over 250,000 distinct CDR3 sequences, under 25% detected once. No antigen is known for these receptors. Sample: cultured PBMCs, taken from culture after CMV antigen stimulation. These receptors originate from a human donor in good health (CMV status not recorded). Some clones in this sample may be carry-over from other donors' samples.

To note about this clonotype: This may arise from a read error, as a much more abundant clone is one base away. The chain has TRBV6-2 or TRBV6-3 and TRBJ2-2; 8 bases are shared with TRBD2. CDR1 is MNHEY, CDR2 SVGEGT, per germline. The ends lost 6 bases at V and 8 bases at J; junction bases unmatched: 8. The CDR3 consists of 14 residues. CDR3 in amino acids: CASSGGTRFGELFF. The CDR3 nucleotides are TGTGCCAGCAGCGGCGGGACTAGATTTGGGGAGCTGTTTTTT.

This clonotype appeared a few times. The chain joins TRBV19 to TRBJ1-4; the match to TRBD1 covers 9 bases. Germline assignment: CDR1 LNHDA and CDR2 SQIVND (reference sequence). The CDR3 is made up of 19 amino acids. CDR3 bases: TGTGCGTCGAAGCCTTTTCCGGGACAGGGCTCCGCAACTAATGAAAAACTGTTTTTT. Protein product: CASKPFPGQGSATNEKLFF.